The source of this T cell receptor (beta chain) is a study of blood T cell repertoires in COVID-19. Study in general: Samples representing acute and convalescent COVID-19 were sourced from the United States, Italy and Spain. From T cells, B-cell-depleted T cells, or PBMCs came the material, which was cDNA or gDNA.

Original data processing: Cell counts per sample came from amplifying reference gene primers. Assay: immunoSEQ multiplex PCR; the TCRdb copy retains only in-frame clones and omits some. The V and J calls and clone size come from that table; D and trimming were worked out from the DNA. The sample records approximately 66,000 clones, around 87% being singletons. The V gene lost 3 bases and the J gene lost 4 bases, with 27 bases spanning the gap. CDR3 length: 20 residues. Germline CDR1 KGHSH, CDR2 LQKENI. The TCR comes from a man aged 60 to 69 with acute or convalescent COVID-19. Sequenced: peripheral blood. The genes are TRBV18 and TRBJ1-4, with D possibly matching TRBD1 (5 bases). The CDR3 bases are TGTGCCAGCTCACCCGGAGGGGAGGGAAGAAGCGGATCCTATAATGAAAAACTGTTTTTT. Its translation is CASSPGGEGRSGSYNEKLFF.